This T cell receptor (beta chain) comes out of a study of T cell responses to AZD1222 COVID-19 vaccine. A remark on this clone: Its antigen is unidentified.

The method was immunoSEQ multiplex PCR; TCRdb's version includes in-frame clones alone and lacks a portion of them. The sample has approximately 100,000 clones; 85% to 90% are singletons. This CDR3 has 16 residues. Germline V gene sequence: CDR1 MNHEY, CDR2 SVGEGT. V lost 0 bases, J lost 6 bases, and 8 bases stayed unmatched. Study findings and constraints: Nearly half of spike-specific TCRs reportedly go after variant regions that carry no mutations. White British people made up most donors, females outnumbered males, and clonal diversity was possibly underestimated. CD4 TCRs associated with vaccination spanned spike, dominating at 160-218 and 743-854.

The clonotype comes from an adult in good health. The material sequenced was peripheral blood, taken on day 0 of AZD1222 vaccination. The chain uses TRBV6-2 or TRBV6-3 and TRBJ2-7; 10 bases align to TRBD2. CDR3 sequence: CASSYSLSSGSGEQYF. The CDR3, as DNA: TGTGCCAGCAGTTACTCCCTGTCTAGCGGGAGTGGCGAGCAGTACTTC.